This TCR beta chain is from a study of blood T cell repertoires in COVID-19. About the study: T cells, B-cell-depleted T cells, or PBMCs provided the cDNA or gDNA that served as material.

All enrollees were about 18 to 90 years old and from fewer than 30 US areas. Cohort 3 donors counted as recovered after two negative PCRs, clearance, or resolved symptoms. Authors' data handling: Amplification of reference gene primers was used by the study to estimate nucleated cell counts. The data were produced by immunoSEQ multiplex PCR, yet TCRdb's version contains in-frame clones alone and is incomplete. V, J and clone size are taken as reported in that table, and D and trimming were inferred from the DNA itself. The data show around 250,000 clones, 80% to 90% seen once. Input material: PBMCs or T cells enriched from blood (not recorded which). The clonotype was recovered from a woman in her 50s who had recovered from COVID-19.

CDR3: CAISALSGEQFF. CDR3 in DNA: TGTGCCATCAGTGCTTTGTCGGGTGAGCAGTTCTTC. The chain has TRBV10-3 and TRBJ2-1; D not certain. CDR3 length: 12 residues. V was clipped by 4 bases and J by 9 bases, with 10 bases between them. The V gene's germline CDR1 is ENHRY and CDR2 SYGVKD.